The 19 T cell receptor beta chains below were found in one sample sequenced in a study of blood T cell repertoires in COVID-19. Sequencing used immunoSEQ multiplex PCR; TCRdb keeps in-frame clones, though not all of them. The sample includes 150,000 or so clones, around 85% of them seen just once. Source material: peripheral blood. The receptors were sampled from a woman in her sixties with acute or convalescent COVID-19.

V gene TRBV1 combines with J gene TRBJ1-5. TRBV1 is a recognized pseudogene. This CDR3 spans 15 amino acids. CDR3 nucleotides: TGCACCAGCAGCGAGGGGGGGGTTGAAGATCAGCCCCAGCATTTT. As protein: CTSSEGGVEDQPQHF.

This clone was observed once. V usage is TRBV7-3 and J usage is TRBJ1-1; D gene unclear. Germline V gene data show CDR1 as SGHTA and CDR2 as FQGTGA. Trimming pared 4 bases from V and 0 bases from J, leaving 6 bases between. The length of the CDR3 is 13 residues. CDR3 in amino acids: CASSYGVNTEAFF. CDR3 nucleotide sequence: TGTGCCAGCAGCTACGGGGTGAACACTGAAGCTTTCTTT.

The V call is TRBV6-2 or TRBV6-3, the J call TRBJ1-2, with D possibly being TRBD1 (6 bases). Trimming removed 4 bases at V and 1 base at J, with 13 bases between. This CDR3 region has 15 residues. CDR1 and CDR2 (germline): MNHEY, SVGEGT. CDR3 DNA: TGTGCCAGCAGTTCCTACTTGGACAGTAACTATGGCTACACCTTC. It specifies CASSSYLDSNYGYTF.

V and J are TRBV7-2 and TRBJ1-3, with D possibly matching TRBD1 (5 bases). V lost 1 base and J lost 3, with 10 bases in between. The CDR3 sequence is 15 residues long. Per germline, CDR1 SGHTA and CDR2 FQGNSA. The CDR3 DNA follows: TGTGCCAGCAGCTTAGACTCAGGGCTTGGAAACACCATATATTTT. Amino acids: CASSLDSGLGNTIYF.

This clone appeared once. The V call is TRBV3-1 (or the pseudogene TRBV3-2), the J call TRBJ2-2, with TRBD1 matching over 12 bases. The CDR3 covers 18 residues. Germline CDR1 reads LGHDT; CDR2 reads YNNKEL (reference sequence). V lost 0 bases, J lost 7 bases, and 9 bases stayed unmatched. The CDR3 reads CASSQDWGQGAQGGELFF. CDR3 nucleotide sequence: TGTGCCAGCAGCCAAGATTGGGGACAGGGGGCGCAGGGCGGGGAGCTGTTTTTT.

The gene calls are TRBV7-8 and TRBJ1-3; weak D call: TRBD1 (5 bases). Germline V gene data show CDR1 as SGHVS and CDR2 as FQNEAQ. V lost 5 bases and J 4 bases, leaving 12 bases between the germline ends. The CDR3 has 14 residues. CDR3 amino acids: CASSPLRGGNTIYF. The CDR3 DNA reads as TGTGCCAGCAGCCCGCTACGGGGGGGAAACACCATATATTTT.

The chain employs TRBV15 and TRBJ1-1; 8 bases match TRBD1. The CDR3 has 14 amino acids. Germline V gene sequence: CDR1 LNHNV, CDR2 YYDKDF (reference sequence). Trimming removed 2 bases from V and 10 bases from J; junction bases left unmatched: 9. This chain's CDR3 is CATSRIRTGQGAFF. The CDR3 DNA reads TGTGCCACCAGCAGAATCCGGACAGGGCAGGGAGCTTTCTTT.

This clone was counted once. The V and J genes are TRBV29-1 and TRBJ1-2; D may be TRBD1 (5 bases). The V gene lost 6 bases and the J gene lost 4 bases, with 18 bases spanning the gap. The CDR3 loop spans 14 amino acids. In germline, CDR1 is SQVTM, CDR2 ANQGSEA. DNA for the CDR3: TGCAGCGTCCCCCTCCTGTCAGGGCGCTATGGCTACACCTTC. Its protein is CSVPLLSGRYGYTF.

V is TRBV15 and J is TRBJ1-5; D perhaps matches TRBD1 (6 bases). This CDR3 contains 17 residues. Germline V lookup: CDR1 LNHNV, CDR2 YYDKDF (reference sequence). The V and J ends lost 0 bases and 4 bases respectively, with 16 bases between them. CDR3 DNA: TGTGCCACCAGCAGAGATGATGTGGGGGCCAAAAATCAGCCCCAGCATTTT. Protein sequence: CATSRDDVGAKNQPQHF.

This clone showed up just a few times. For the CDR3, the DNA is TGTGCCAGCAGCTTAGGCGGGACTAACGAGGCGTCAGAGACCCAGTACTTC. Translation gives CASSLGGTNEASETQYF. The chain has TRBV7-8 and TRBJ2-5, with 7 bases that match TRBD2. The J segment lost 4 bases and the V segment lost 1 base, leaving 12 bases of the junction unmatched. The CDR3 length is 17 residues. Germline lookup yields CDR1 SGHVS and CDR2 FQNEAQ.

The gene calls are TRBV6-5 and TRBJ1-1; D is unclear. The CDR3 is made up of 14 amino acids. The germline CDR1 and CDR2 sequences are MNHEY and SVGAGI. V gave up 5 bases and J gave up 3 bases, with 13 bases separating them. In nucleotides, the CDR3 is TGTGCCAGCAGTCAATTTGACACCGACACTGAAGCTTTCTTT. Translated, it gives CASSQFDTDTEAFF.

The chain joins TRBV6-5 to TRBJ1-6; the D gene is possibly TRBD1 (5 bases). The CDR3 is made up of 12 amino acids. Trimming took off 2 bases at V and 9 bases at J, with 5 bases between the two ends. In germline, CDR1 is MNHEY, CDR2 SVGAGI. CDR3: CASSYQGSPLHF. DNA for the CDR3: TGTGCCAGCAGTTACCAGGGTTCACCCCTCCACTTT.

J is TRBJ2-1 and V is TRBV27, with 8 bases that match TRBD1. This CDR3 has 15 amino acids. Germline V lookup: CDR1 MNHEY, CDR2 SMNVEV (reference sequence). V lost 3 bases and J lost 8; bases outside the gene matches: 9. CDR3 in amino acids: CASSFQRQGRDEQFF. The CDR3 DNA follows: TGTGCCAGCAGTTTTCAAAGACAGGGGAGAGATGAGCAGTTCTTC.

This clone was seen once. This chain connects TRBV19 to TRBJ1-5, with no clear D. The CDR3 loop spans 16 amino acids. V was trimmed by 1 base and J by 0 bases, leaving 10 bases between them. Germline V gene sequence: CDR1 LNHDA, CDR2 SQIVND (reference sequence). CDR3: CASSIAGFYSNQPQHF. CDR3 DNA sequence: TGTGCCAGTAGTATAGCCGGGTTTTATAGCAATCAGCCCCAGCATTTT.

The chain couples TRBV6-6 to TRBJ1-1; D remains ambiguous. The CDR3 runs 14 residues. The ends were cut back, 2 bases at V and 2 bases at J, with 9 bases in the middle. CDR1 and CDR2 from the germline V gene are MNHNY and SVGAGI (reference sequence). CDR3 protein: CASSYETPNTEAFF. CDR3 DNA: TGTGCCAGCAGTTACGAGACACCAAACACTGAAGCTTTCTTT.

This clone has a count of ten or more. The gene calls are TRBV4-1 and TRBJ1-2; 9 bases match TRBD1. There are 15 residues in the CDR3. V shed 0 bases, J shed 4 bases, and the junction held 3 bases outside the gene matches. Germline assignment: CDR1 MGHRA and CDR2 YSYEKL. Here the CDR3 DNA reads TGCGCCAGCAGCCAAGATACAGGGGGCATCTATGGCTACACCTTC. Its translation: CASSQDTGGIYGYTF.

V gene TRBV19 combines with J gene TRBJ1-4, with TRBD1 matching over 11 bases. CDR3 length equals 13 residues. The germline V gene has CDR1 LNHDA and CDR2 SQIVND (reference sequence). The V gene end was trimmed by 8 bases and the J gene end by 7 bases; junction bases not matched to a gene: 3. CDR3 coding DNA: TGTGCCAGTTCAGGGACAGGGGGTGAAAAACTGTTTTTT. This translates into CASSGTGGEKLFF.

The rearrangement uses TRBV19 and TRBJ1-1, with a possible D match to TRBD1 (5 bases). V was trimmed by 8 bases and J by 4 bases, leaving 17 bases between them. The CDR3 extends over 14 amino acids. CDR1 and CDR2 from the germline V gene are LNHDA and SQIVND (reference sequence). The CDR3 sequence: CASGERQFGTEAFF. Here the CDR3 DNA reads TGTGCCAGTGGTGAAAGACAGTTCGGCACTGAAGCTTTCTTT.

This rearrangement joins TRBV28 to TRBJ1-5, with 8 bases fitting TRBD1. This CDR3 spans 14 amino acids. Trimming at V came to 2 bases and at J to 5 bases, leaving 2 bases not matched to a gene. The germline V gene has CDR1 MDHEN and CDR2 SYDVKM. CDR3 sequence: CASSLVDRDQPQHF. The CDR3 nucleotides are TGTGCCAGCAGTTTAGTGGACAGGGATCAGCCCCAGCATTTT.